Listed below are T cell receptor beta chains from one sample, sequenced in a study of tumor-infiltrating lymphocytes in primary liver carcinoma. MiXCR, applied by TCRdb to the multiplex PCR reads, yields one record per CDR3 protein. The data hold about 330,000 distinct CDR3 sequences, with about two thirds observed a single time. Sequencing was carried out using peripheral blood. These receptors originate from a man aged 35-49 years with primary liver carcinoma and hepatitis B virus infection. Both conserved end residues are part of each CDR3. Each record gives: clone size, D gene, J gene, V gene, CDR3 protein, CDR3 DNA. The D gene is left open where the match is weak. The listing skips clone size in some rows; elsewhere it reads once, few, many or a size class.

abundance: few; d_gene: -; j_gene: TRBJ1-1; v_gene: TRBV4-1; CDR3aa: CASSQEVRGVNTEAFF; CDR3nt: TGCGCCAGCAGCCAAGAGGTAAGGGGGGTCAACACTGAAGCTTTCTTT
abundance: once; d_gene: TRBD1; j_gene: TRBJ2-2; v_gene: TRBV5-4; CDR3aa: CASGRGQGGTWELFF; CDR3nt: TGTGCCAGCGGTCGGGGACAGGGGGGGACCTGGGAGCTGTTTTTT
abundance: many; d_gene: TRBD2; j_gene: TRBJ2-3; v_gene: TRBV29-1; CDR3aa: CSSPGTGGSTDTQYF; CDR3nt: TGCAGCTCCCCCGGGACGGGAGGGAGTACAGATACGCAGTATTTT
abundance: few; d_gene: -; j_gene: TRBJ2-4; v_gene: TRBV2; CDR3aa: CVSSVVGDVQYF; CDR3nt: TGTGTCAGCAGTGTGGTTGGGGACGTTCAGTACTTC
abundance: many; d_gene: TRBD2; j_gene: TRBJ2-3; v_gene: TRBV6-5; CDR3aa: CASSYPRGGADTQYF; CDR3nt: TGTGCCAGCAGTTACCCCCGGGGGGGTGCAGATACGCAGTATTTT
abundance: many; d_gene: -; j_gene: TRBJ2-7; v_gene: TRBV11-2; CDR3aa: CASSRYEQYF; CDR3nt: TGTGCCAGCAGCAGGTACGAGCAGTACTTC
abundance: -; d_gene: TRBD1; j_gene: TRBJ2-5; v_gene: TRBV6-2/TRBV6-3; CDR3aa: CARSFLQGGETQYF; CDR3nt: TGTGCCAGAAGTTTCTTACAGGGGGGTGAGACCCAGTACTTC
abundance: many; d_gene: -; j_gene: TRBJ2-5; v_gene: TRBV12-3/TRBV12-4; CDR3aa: CASSFSLAGAAAQYF; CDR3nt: TGTGCCAGCAGTTTTTCTTTGGCAGGCGCCGCGGCCCAGTACTTC
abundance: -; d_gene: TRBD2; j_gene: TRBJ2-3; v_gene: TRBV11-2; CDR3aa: CASSLPTSGVSTDTQFF; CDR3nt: TGTGCCAGCAGCCTACCGACTAGCGGGGTGAGCACAGATACGCAGTTTTTT
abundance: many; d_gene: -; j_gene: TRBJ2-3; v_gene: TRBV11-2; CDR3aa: CASSLPLPPTDTQYF; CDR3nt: TGTGCCAGCAGCTTACCCCTCCCACCCACAGATACGCAGTATTTT
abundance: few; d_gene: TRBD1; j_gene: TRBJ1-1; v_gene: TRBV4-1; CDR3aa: CASGPLMGQVIPNTEAFF; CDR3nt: TGCGCCAGCGGCCCCCTAATGGGACAGGTGATTCCGAACACTGAAGCTTTCTTT
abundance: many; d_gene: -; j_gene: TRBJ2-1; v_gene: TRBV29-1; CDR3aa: CSVDGTSDANEQFF; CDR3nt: TGCAGCGTTGATGGTACTAGTGATGCCAATGAGCAGTTCTTC
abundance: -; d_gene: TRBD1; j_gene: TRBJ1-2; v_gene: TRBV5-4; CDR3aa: CASSTGQGRLSYTF; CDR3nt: TGTGCCAGCAGCACCGGACAGGGGAGGTTGAGCTACACCTTC
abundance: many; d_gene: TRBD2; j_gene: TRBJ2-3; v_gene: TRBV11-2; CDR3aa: CASSRTSGRAPDTQYF; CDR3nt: TGTGCCAGCAGCAGGACTAGCGGGAGGGCCCCAGATACGCAGTATTTT